The 20 T cell receptor beta chains listed next were all sequenced from one sample in a study of response to subunit inactivated influenza vaccine. Each CDR3 protein gets one entry after TCRdb re-called the RT-PCR reads with MiXCR. The sample includes under 850,000 distinct CDR3 sequences, less than 20% of them seen just once. This sample comprised PBMCs from blood, obtained around 5 days after vaccination. The receptor source for this set is a man in his forties or fifties who received an inactivated influenza vaccine.

This clonotype has just a few counts. V is TRBV7-9 and J is TRBJ2-2; no clear D. This CDR3 comprises 13 residues. Germline CDR1 reads SEHNR; CDR2 reads FQNEAQ (reference sequence). The V and J ends lost 7 bases and 3 bases respectively, with 9 bases between them. The chain's CDR3 is CASKRTDTGELFF. The CDR3 DNA sequence: TGTGCCAGCAAACGGACCGACACCGGGGAGCTGTTTTTT.

The chain combines TRBV20-1 with TRBJ1-5; no definite D call. The CDR3 extends over 15 amino acids. V was pared by 1 base and J by 0 bases, with 10 bases between. The germline V gene has CDR1 DFQATT and CDR2 SNEGSKA (reference sequence). CDR3 loop: CSARGSGFSNQPQHF. The CDR3 coding sequence is TGCAGTGCTAGAGGGAGCGGCTTTAGCAATCAGCCCCAGCATTTT.

The chain employs TRBV3-1 and TRBJ2-5, with TRBD2 matching 8 bases. V lost 1 base, J lost 2 bases, and 6 bases stayed unmatched. Germline loops: CDR1 LGHDT, CDR2 YNNKEL (reference sequence). This CDR3 is built from 16 residues. The CDR3 coding sequence is TGTGCCAGCAGCCAAGTTGCGGGGGGAGGGCAAGAGACCCAGTACTTC. Translating it yields CASSQVAGGGQETQYF.

The table lists this clonotype with many counts. The CDR3, as DNA: TGCAGCCAAATCGGGTCAGTTGGTTTTTACAATGAGCAGTTCTTC. This sequence encodes CSQIGSVGFYNEQFF. This chain uses TRBV29-1 with TRBJ2-1; D gene unclear. The CDR3 covers 15 residues. Germline V lookup: CDR1 SQVTM, CDR2 ANQGSEA. Deletions cut 8 bases from V and 4 bases from J, with 21 bases between.

This chain links TRBV5-1 with TRBJ2-1, with 8 bases fitting TRBD1. Trimming took 0 bases from V and 5 from J; bases not matched to a gene: 7. The CDR3 length is 16 residues. CDR1 is SGHRS and CDR2 is YFSETQ in the germline V gene. In DNA form, the CDR3 reads TGCGCCAGCAGCTTGGCCTTGGGACAGGAAAACAATGAGCAGTTCTTC. Residues: CASSLALGQENNEQFF.

The table lists this clonotype with a few counts. This sequence joins TRBV7-2 and TRBJ2-3; 10 bases map to TRBD1. The germline CDR1 and CDR2 sequences are SGHTA and FQGNSA. V lost 3 bases, J lost 10 bases, and 10 bases stayed unmatched. CDR3 size: 15 residues. The CDR3 sequence: CASSLGQGSLGAQYF. The CDR3 nucleotides are TGTGCCAGCAGCTTGGGACAGGGGTCTCTCGGTGCGCAGTATTTT.

This clonotype was found a few times. The rearrangement joins TRBV7-2 to TRBJ2-3; 8 nucleotides align to TRBD2. Trimming cost V 10 bases and J 8 bases; bases outside gene matches: 11. The CDR3 runs 13 residues. The germline V gene encodes CDR1 SGHTA and CDR2 FQGNSA. The CDR3 loop reads CAIALADAVTQYF. In DNA form, the CDR3 reads TGTGCCATCGCACTAGCGGACGCAGTTACGCAGTATTTT. The full variable domain, rest sourced from reference TRBV7-2 and TRBJ2-3, is GAGVSQSPSNKVTEKGKDVELRCDPISGHTALYWYRQSLGQGLEFLIYFQGNSAPDKSGLPSDRFSAERTGGSVSTLTIQRTQQEDSAVYLCAIALADAVTQYFGPGTRLTVL.

The V gene is TRBV7-2, the J gene TRBJ1-3; the D is unclear. The CDR3 covers 15 residues. Germline CDR1 reads SGHTA; CDR2 reads FQGNSA. The ends were cut back, 4 bases at V and 4 bases at J, with 14 bases in the middle. CDR3 DNA sequence: TGTGCCAGCAGCTATCCTCGCGGGTCAGGAAACACCATATATTTT. This codes for CASSYPRGSGNTIYF.

The V gene is TRBV2, the J gene TRBJ1-4, with D maybe TRBD1 (5 bases). Germline CDR1 reads SNHLY; CDR2 reads FYNNEI. Trimming removed 6 bases at V and 4 bases at J, with 9 bases between. This CDR3 has 13 amino acids. The CDR3 spells CASRGTLNEKLFF. The DNA for the CDR3 is TGTGCCAGCAGAGGGACTCTTAATGAAAAACTGTTTTTT.

This clonotype was counted ten times or more. The chain combines TRBV5-1 with TRBJ2-7; no clear D gene. Trimming pared 4 bases from V and 3 bases from J, leaving 8 bases between. The germline V gene encodes CDR1 SGHRS and CDR2 YFSETQ. The CDR3 has 12 amino acids. The DNA for the CDR3 is TGCGCCAGCAGCATAAACAGCTACGAGCAGTACTTC. Amino acid sequence: CASSINSYEQYF.

The chain has TRBV7-9 and TRBJ2-2; no reliable D call. The V gene lost 2 bases and the J gene lost 5 bases, with 9 bases spanning the gap. The CDR3 spans 14 residues. Germline V gives CDR1 SEHNR, CDR2 FQNEAQ (reference sequence). The CDR3 loop is CASSLQMETGELFF. CDR3 DNA: TGTGCCAGCAGCTTACAGATGGAAACCGGGGAGCTGTTTTTT.

The rearrangement uses TRBV12-3 or TRBV12-4 and TRBJ1-2; D uncertain. The CDR3 runs to 13 residues. Trimming pared 6 bases from V and 5 bases from J, leaving 13 bases between. The CDR3 coding sequence is TGTGCCAGCAGCGCGGACGGCCGATATGGCTACACCTTC. Protein: CASSADGRYGYTF.

The J gene is TRBJ2-7, the V gene TRBV18; 8 bases agree with TRBD2. Germline CDR1 and CDR2: KGHSH and LQKENI. The trim removed 2 bases at V and 7 bases at J, leaving 7 bases unmatched. The CDR3 contains 14 residues. The CDR3 reads CASSPTGRADEQYF. Written as DNA, the CDR3 is TGTGCCAGCTCACCAACCGGGAGGGCCGATGAGCAGTACTTC.

A few counts support this clonotype. This chain joins TRBV7-8 and TRBJ2-7; 8 positions match TRBD2. The J segment lost 0 bases and the V segment lost 0 bases, leaving 10 bases of the junction unmatched. Germline V CDR1 and CDR2: SGHVS, FQNEAQ. The CDR3 totals 18 residues. CDR3 residues: CASSLAPAGVSSSYEQYF. CDR3 nucleotide sequence: TGTGCCAGCAGCTTAGCGCCAGCGGGGGTTTCGAGCTCCTACGAGCAGTACTTC.

This clonotype was recorded at least ten times. The chain employs TRBV6-1 and TRBJ2-7; TRBD2 aligns across 10 bases. The CDR3 spans 15 residues. The germline V gene has CDR1 MNHNS and CDR2 SASEGT. V gave up 4 bases and J gave up 3 bases; unmatched junction bases: 6. In nucleotides, the CDR3 is TGTGCCAGCAGTGGGGGACTAGCGCATAACTACGAGCAGTACTTC. This encodes CASSGGLAHNYEQYF.

This clonotype was found a few times. V and J are TRBV28 and TRBJ2-1, with 12 bases fitting TRBD2. The CDR3 loop spans 15 amino acids. The germline V gene has CDR1 MDHEN and CDR2 SYDVKM. Germline trimming cut 6 bases from V and 8 bases from J; bases unmatched to any gene: 8. This chain's CDR3 is CASRIGLAGRDEQFF. In DNA form, the CDR3 reads TGTGCCAGCAGAATCGGACTAGCGGGGAGAGATGAGCAGTTCTTC.

The chain employs TRBV4-2 and TRBJ1-2; 12 bases map to TRBD1. Germline V gene sequence: CDR1 LGHNA, CDR2 YNFKEQ. The CDR3 length is 17 residues. The J segment lost 4 bases and the V segment lost 2 bases, leaving 8 bases of the junction unmatched. The CDR3 loop is CASSQSPWDRGPYGYTF. The CDR3 nucleotides read TGTGCCAGCAGCCAATCTCCATGGGACAGGGGGCCCTATGGCTACACCTTC.

The rearrangement uses TRBV25-1 and TRBJ2-3; tentatively, D is TRBD1 or TRBD2 (6 bases each). V was pared by 3 bases and J by 2 bases, with 15 bases between. CDR3 length: 16 residues. The germline V gene has CDR1 MGHDK and CDR2 SYGVNS. CDR3 region: CASSDGGGPSTDTQYF. In DNA, the CDR3 is TGTGCCAGCAGTGATGGAGGGGGGCCTTCCACAGATACGCAGTATTTT.

The V call is TRBV15, the J call TRBJ2-2, with D perhaps matching TRBD2 (5 bases). The CDR3 length is 15 residues. Germline-derived CDR1 and CDR2 are LNHNV and YYDKDF (reference sequence). Trimming took 1 base from V and 0 from J, leaving 6 bases between them. In DNA, the CDR3 is TGTGCCACCAGCAGAGGGGGAGCGAACACCGGGGAGCTGTTTTTT. It codes for CATSRGGANTGELFF.

The chain links TRBV20-1 to TRBJ2-5; D could derive from TRBD1 or TRBD2 (6 bases each). Germline-derived CDR1 and CDR2 are DFQATT and SNEGSKA (reference sequence). The V gene lost 3 bases and the J gene lost 5 bases, with 13 bases spanning the gap. The CDR3 sequence is 13 residues long. The CDR3 nucleotides are TGCAGTGCTAGCTACAGGGAGGCCGAGACCCAGTACTTC. This codes for CSASYREAETQYF.